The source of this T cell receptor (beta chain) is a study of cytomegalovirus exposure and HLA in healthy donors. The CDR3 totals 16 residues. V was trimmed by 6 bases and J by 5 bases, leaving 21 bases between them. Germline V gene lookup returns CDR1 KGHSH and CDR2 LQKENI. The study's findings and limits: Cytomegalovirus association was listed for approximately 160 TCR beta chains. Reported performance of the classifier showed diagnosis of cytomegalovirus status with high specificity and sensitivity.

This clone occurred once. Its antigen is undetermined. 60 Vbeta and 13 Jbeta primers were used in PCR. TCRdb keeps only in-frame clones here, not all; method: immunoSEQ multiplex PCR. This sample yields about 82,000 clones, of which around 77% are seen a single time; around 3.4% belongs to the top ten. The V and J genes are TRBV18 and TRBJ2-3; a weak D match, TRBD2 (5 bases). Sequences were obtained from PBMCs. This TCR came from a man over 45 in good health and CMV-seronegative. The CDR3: CASSFFDPGRGDTQYF. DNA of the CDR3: TGTGCCAGCTCCTTTTTCGACCCCGGTCGGGGAGATACGCAGTATTTT.